This is a list of T cell receptor beta chains from one sample in a study of T-cell memory formation after mild COVID-19. TCRdb ran MiXCR on the 5' RACE reads and lists one entry per CDR3 protein. Of approximately 30,000 distinct CDR3 sequences listed, 7.7% are singletons. The sequenced sample consisted of PBMCs or a T cell subset sorted from them (not recorded which). The receptors were gathered from a man aged 18 to 35 who had mild COVID-19 (a few samples of this study predate the infection). Cell type and time point are not known. The CDR3 runs from the conserved cysteine through the conserved F or W. A D gene is named only where the DNA matches it firmly.

j_call,v_call,d_call,cdr3_aa
TRBJ1-2,TRBV18,.,CASSPDRSGYLGYTF
TRBJ2-3,TRBV12-3/TRBV12-4,TRBD2,CASSNSGREDTQYF
TRBJ1-4,TRBV18,.,CASSPVGTTLGEKLFF
TRBJ1-1,TRBV9,TRBD1,CASSPEGSGGQGLEAFF
TRBJ2-7,TRBV27,.,CASSLQGSGEQYF
TRBJ2-5,TRBV5-1,TRBD2,CASSWGNWTSKETQYF
TRBJ1-6,TRBV7-2,.,CASSLALAGPPLHF
TRBJ2-1,TRBV28,TRBD2,CASSSLLLAGVYNEQFF
TRBJ2-5,TRBV12-3/TRBV12-4,.,CASSFAASGTQYF
TRBJ1-2,TRBV28,.,CASSEIQGRDYTF
TRBJ2-3,TRBV6-2/TRBV6-3,TRBD2,CASRTGLAGGDADTQYF
TRBJ2-7,TRBV12-3/TRBV12-4,.,CASSLRLVLNEQYF
TRBJ2-1,TRBV25-1,TRBD2,CASSELAGSGEHNEQFF
TRBJ2-5,TRBV5-4,.,CATMREYQETQYF
TRBJ2-5,TRBV29-1,.,CSVAPGVETQYF
TRBJ1-1,TRBV5-1,.,CASGKTGQNTEAFF
TRBJ2-3,TRBV6-2/TRBV6-3,TRBD2,CASSSSGGPQYF
TRBJ2-4,TRBV9,.,CASSVEGSGTTYF
TRBJ1-6,TRBV7-2,TRBD1,CASSLDGQGYSPLHF
TRBJ1-2,TRBV6-5,.,CASSYSGYAAVTF
TRBJ1-4,TRBV5-1,TRBD1,CASSFTGGIGEKLFF
TRBJ2-6,TRBV6-5,.,CASSYISPFSSGANVLTF
TRBJ1-5,TRBV7-9,.,CASSLGGGFSNQPQHF
TRBJ2-7,TRBV5-6,.,CASSLAPGGLYEQYF
TRBJ2-2,TRBV19,TRBD1,CASSGRTGFGTGELFF
TRBJ2-1,TRBV4-2,.,CASSKTGTYNEQFF
TRBJ2-3,TRBV20-1,.,CSAEDGGTDTQYF
TRBJ2-3,TRBV28,TRBD1,CASSLGTGATDTQYF
TRBJ2-7,TRBV6-5,TRBD1,CASSYSTGESPYEQYF
TRBJ2-3,TRBV4-2,TRBD2,CASSRTSGGATDTQYF
TRBJ2-3,TRBV18,.,CASSPQDTQYF
TRBJ2-6,TRBV11-3,.,CASSLTSARFSGANVLTF
TRBJ2-1,TRBV24-1,.,CATSDQGKGYNEQFF
TRBJ1-2,TRBV5-1,.,CASSLDLRSNYGYTF
TRBJ2-3,TRBV7-8,TRBD2,CASSTPVKTSGLGADTQYF
TRBJ1-2,TRBV29-1,TRBD1,CSVTGGNYGYTF
TRBJ2-5,TRBV30,.,CAWTGGDQETQYF
TRBJ2-1,TRBV4-1,.,CASSPTGPRGDEQFF
TRBJ1-2,TRBV7-2,.,CASSLAAVGYGYTF
TRBJ2-3,TRBV6-1,.,CASSLGGASTDTQYF
TRBJ2-1,TRBV2,TRBD2,CASRGLSYNEQFF